One and the same sample provided the 2 T cell receptor beta chains below, sequenced in a study of technical replicates of blood from several donors. Data came from immunoSEQ multiplex PCR; TCRdb stores just in-frame clones and leaves some out. The data hold 60,000 to 85,000 clones, with around 96% observed a single time. The sample taken for sequencing was T cells isolated from PBMCs. These receptors were collected from a human donor in good health.

V is TRBV4-3 and J is TRBJ1-2; TRBD1 agrees at 7 bases. The V and J ends lost 0 bases and 7 bases, in that order; junction bases with no gene match: 8. The CDR3 length is 15 residues. Germline values: CDR1 LGHNA, CDR2 YSLEER. The CDR3 loop is CASSQDHRGFFGYTF. As DNA, the CDR3 is TGCGCCAGCAGCCAAGACCACAGGGGTTTTTTTGGCTACACCTTC.

The chain has TRBV19 and TRBJ2-7; no clear D gene. The length of the CDR3 is 17 residues. Trimming cost V 0 bases and J 2 bases, with 17 bases left between them. Per germline, CDR1 LNHDA and CDR2 SQIVND (reference sequence). CDR3 sequence reads: CASSIDPRQVPPYEQYF. In nucleotides, the CDR3 is TGTGCCAGTAGTATAGACCCCAGGCAAGTTCCCCCCTACGAGCAGTACTTC.